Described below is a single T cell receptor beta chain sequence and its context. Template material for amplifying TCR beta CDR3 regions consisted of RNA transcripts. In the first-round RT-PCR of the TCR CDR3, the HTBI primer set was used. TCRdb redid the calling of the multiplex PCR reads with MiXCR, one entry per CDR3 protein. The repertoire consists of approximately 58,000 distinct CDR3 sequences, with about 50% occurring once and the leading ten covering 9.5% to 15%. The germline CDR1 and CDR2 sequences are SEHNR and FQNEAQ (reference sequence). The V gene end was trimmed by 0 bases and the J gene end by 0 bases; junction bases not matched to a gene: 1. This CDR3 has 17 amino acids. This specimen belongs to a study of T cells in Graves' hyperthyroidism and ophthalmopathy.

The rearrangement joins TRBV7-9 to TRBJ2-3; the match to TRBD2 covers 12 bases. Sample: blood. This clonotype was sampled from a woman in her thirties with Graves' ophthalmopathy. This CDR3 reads CASSLAGLAGSTDTQYF. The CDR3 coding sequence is TGTGCCAGCAGCTTAGCCGGACTAGCGGGAAGCACAGATACGCAGTATTTT.